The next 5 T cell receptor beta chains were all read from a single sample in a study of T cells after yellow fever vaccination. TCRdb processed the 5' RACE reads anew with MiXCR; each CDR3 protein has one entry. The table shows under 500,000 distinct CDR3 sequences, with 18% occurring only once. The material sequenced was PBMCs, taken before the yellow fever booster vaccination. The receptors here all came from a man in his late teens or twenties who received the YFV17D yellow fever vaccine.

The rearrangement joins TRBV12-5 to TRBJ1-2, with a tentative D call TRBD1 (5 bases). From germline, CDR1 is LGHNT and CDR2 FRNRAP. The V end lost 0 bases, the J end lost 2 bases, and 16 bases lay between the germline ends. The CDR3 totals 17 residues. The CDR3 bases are TGTGCTAGTGGTTTGGTACCCAGTACGCGGGGGAACTATGGCTACACCTTC. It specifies CASGLVPSTRGNYGYTF.

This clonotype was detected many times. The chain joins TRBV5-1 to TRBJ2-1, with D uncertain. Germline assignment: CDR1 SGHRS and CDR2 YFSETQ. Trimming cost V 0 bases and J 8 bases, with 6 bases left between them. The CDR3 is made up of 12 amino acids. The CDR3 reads CASSLGGHEQFF. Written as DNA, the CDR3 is TGCGCCAGCAGCTTGGGTGGGCATGAGCAGTTCTTC.

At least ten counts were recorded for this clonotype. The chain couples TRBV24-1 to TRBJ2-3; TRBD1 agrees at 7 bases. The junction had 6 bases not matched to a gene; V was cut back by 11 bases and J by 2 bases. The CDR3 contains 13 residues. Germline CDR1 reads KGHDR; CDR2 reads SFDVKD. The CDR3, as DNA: TGTGCCATACAGGGGCGCGTCACAGATACGCAGTATTTT. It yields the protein CAIQGRVTDTQYF.

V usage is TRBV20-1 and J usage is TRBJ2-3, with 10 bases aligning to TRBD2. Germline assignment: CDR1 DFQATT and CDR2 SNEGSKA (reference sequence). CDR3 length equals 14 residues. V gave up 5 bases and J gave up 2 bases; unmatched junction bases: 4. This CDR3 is CSAALAGNTDTQYF. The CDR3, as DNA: TGCAGTGCTGCACTAGCGGGGAACACAGATACGCAGTATTTT.

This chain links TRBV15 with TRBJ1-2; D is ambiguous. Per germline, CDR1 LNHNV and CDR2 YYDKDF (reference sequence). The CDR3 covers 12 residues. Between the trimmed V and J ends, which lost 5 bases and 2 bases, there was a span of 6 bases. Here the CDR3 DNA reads TGTGCCACCAGCGGGCCGAACTATGGCTACACCTTC. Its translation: CATSGPNYGYTF.